The entry below gives a single T cell receptor beta chain sequence along with its context. The CDR3 spans 19 residues. Germline trimming cut 4 bases from V and 4 bases from J; bases unmatched to any gene: 19. Germline V lookup: CDR1 LGHNA, CDR2 YSLEER. Self-reported history from a screening survey and questionnaire set each donor's cohort. Original analysis: By means of reference gene primer amplification, nucleated cell counts were estimated. Clones were sequenced by immunoSEQ multiplex PCR, and TCRdb holds only the in-frame ones, with some missing. The V and J calls and clone size come from that table; D and trimming were worked out from the DNA. This table holds around 280,000 clones, around 90% found once. This sample was taken from a study of blood T cell repertoires in COVID-19. Study summary: Whether acute or convalescent, the COVID-19 samples came from the United States, Italy and Spain.

V gene TRBV4-3 combines with J gene TRBJ2-3, with TRBD1 matching over 8 bases. Sequencing used PBMCs or T cells enriched from blood (not recorded which). This TCR was recovered from a woman aged 18 to 35 with acute COVID-19. DNA for the CDR3: TGCGCCAGCAGCCCGGAGAGAGGTGGGACAGGCCCCCCACCAGATACGCAGTATTTT. This encodes CASSPERGGTGPPPDTQYF.